The 9 T cell receptor beta chains in this list originate from one sample, sequenced in a study of blood T cell repertoires in COVID-19. Sequencing used immunoSEQ multiplex PCR; TCRdb keeps in-frame clones, though not all of them. The sample carries 120,000 to 150,000 clones, roughly 80% recorded once. Sequencing was carried out using peripheral blood. The receptors shown here come from a middle-aged man with active or convalescent COVID-19.

The chain joins TRBV19 to TRBJ2-7; maybe TRBD1 (6 bases). Germline assignment: CDR1 LNHDA and CDR2 SQIVND (reference sequence). V was trimmed by 5 bases and J by 3 bases, leaving 14 bases between them. CDR3 length equals 14 residues. Here the CDR3 DNA reads TGTGCCAGTAGTGGCCCGGGACATAGCTACGAGCAGTACTTC. Translating it yields CASSGPGHSYEQYF.

This clone was seen a few times. This sequence joins TRBV5-4 and TRBJ2-2, with no clear D. Germline V gives CDR1 SGHNT, CDR2 YYREEE (reference sequence). The CDR3 is made up of 16 amino acids. Trimming cost V 3 bases and J 4 bases, with 16 bases left between them. For the CDR3, the DNA is TGTGCCAGCAGCTCGGCTCTGGCGGCCGGCACCGGGGAGCTGTTTTTT. Its translation is CASSSALAAGTGELFF.

The chain carries TRBV10-3 and TRBJ2-7, with a possible D match to TRBD2 (6 bases). Trimming removed 6 bases at V and 5 bases at J, with 8 bases between. The CDR3 totals 11 residues. CDR1 ENHRY and CDR2 SYGVKD come from the germline V gene. The CDR3 here is CAIRLADEQYF. The CDR3 nucleotides are TGTGCCATCAGGTTAGCGGACGAGCAGTACTTC.

V and J are TRBV28 and TRBJ1-6, with a tentative D call TRBD1 (6 bases). Germline V gene lookup returns CDR1 MDHEN and CDR2 SYDVKM. Trimming pared 7 bases from V and 7 bases from J, leaving 11 bases between. The CDR3 has 13 residues. The CDR3 protein is CASTGQGNSPLHF. In nucleotides, the CDR3 is TGTGCCAGCACCGGGCAGGGGAATTCACCCCTCCACTTT.

This chain joins TRBV7-8 and TRBJ2-1; a possible D gene is TRBD1 (6 bases). Trimming shortened V by 4 bases and J by 9 bases, and 13 bases separated the two germline ends. The CDR3 length is 13 residues. Germline CDR1 SGHVS, CDR2 FQNEAQ. Written as DNA, the CDR3 is TGTGCCAGCAGCTACCAGGGGTTGGGTGAGCAGTTCTTC. Translated, it gives CASSYQGLGEQFF.

The rearrangement joins TRBV7-3 to TRBJ1-1; unclear D gene. V lost 1 base and J lost 4, with 13 bases in between. Germline V gives CDR1 SGHTA, CDR2 FQGTGA. This CDR3 is built from 15 residues. As DNA, the CDR3 is TGTGCCAGCAGCTTAAGGGCCAGAATGGGCACTGAAGCTTTCTTT. Its translation: CASSLRARMGTEAFF. The full variable domain, completed using reference TRBV7-3 and TRBJ1-1, is GAGVSQTPSNKVTEKGKYVELRCDPISGHTALYWYRQSLGQGPEFLIYFQGTGAADDSGLPNDRFFAVRPEGSVSTLKIQRTERGDSAVYLCASSLRARMGTEAFFGQGTRLTVV.

V gene TRBV7-9 combines with J gene TRBJ2-2, with 10 positions matching TRBD2. CDR1 and CDR2 from the germline V gene are SEHNR and FQNEAQ (reference sequence). This CDR3 is built from 17 residues. The V and J ends lost 4 bases and 6 bases, in that order; junction bases with no gene match: 11. Here the CDR3 DNA reads TGTGCCAGCAGCTACCCTAGAGCGGGAGGGCGACCCGGGGAGCTGTTTTTT. This codes for CASSYPRAGGRPGELFF.

As DNA, the CDR3 is TGCAGCGTTGAAAGCCCGGACAGGGCCTCCTACGAGCAGTACTTC. It specifies CSVESPDRASYEQYF. The chain combines TRBV29-1 with TRBJ2-7, with 8 positions matching TRBD1. The CDR3 is made up of 15 amino acids. Germline CDR1 reads SQVTM; CDR2 reads ANQGSEA. V shed 2 bases and J 0 bases; nucleotides not matched to a gene: 6.

Only one count was recorded for this clone. V and J are TRBV5-3 and TRBJ2-3, with D possibly TRBD2 on 5 matching bases. TRBV5-3 carries the ORF label, with uncertain function. The germline V and J ends were trimmed by 5 bases and 0 bases, with 19 bases remaining between them. The CDR3 sequence is 17 residues long. CDR3 nucleotides: TGTGCCAGAAGACGAGGGAGAGTCCCAGTTAGCACAGATACGCAGTATTTT. It yields the protein CARRRGRVPVSTDTQYF.